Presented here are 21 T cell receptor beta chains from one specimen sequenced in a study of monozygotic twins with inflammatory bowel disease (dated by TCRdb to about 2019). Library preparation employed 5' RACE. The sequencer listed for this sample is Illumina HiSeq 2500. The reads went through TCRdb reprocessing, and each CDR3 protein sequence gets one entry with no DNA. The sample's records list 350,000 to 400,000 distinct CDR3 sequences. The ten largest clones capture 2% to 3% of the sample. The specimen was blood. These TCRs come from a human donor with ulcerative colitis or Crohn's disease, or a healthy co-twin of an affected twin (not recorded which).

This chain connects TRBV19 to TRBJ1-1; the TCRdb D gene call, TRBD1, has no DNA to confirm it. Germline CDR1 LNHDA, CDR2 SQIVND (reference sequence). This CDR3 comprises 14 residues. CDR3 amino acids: CASSMGQGNTEAFF.

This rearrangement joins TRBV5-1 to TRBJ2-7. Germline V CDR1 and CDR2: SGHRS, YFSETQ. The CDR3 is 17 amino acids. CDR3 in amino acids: CASSSGIRVSHRIEQYF.

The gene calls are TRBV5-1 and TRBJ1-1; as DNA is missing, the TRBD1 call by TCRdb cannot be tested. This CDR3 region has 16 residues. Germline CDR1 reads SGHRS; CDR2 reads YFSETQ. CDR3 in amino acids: CASSLAIVQGAAEAFF.

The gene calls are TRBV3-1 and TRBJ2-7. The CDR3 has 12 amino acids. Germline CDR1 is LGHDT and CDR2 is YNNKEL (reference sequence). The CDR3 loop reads CASSQDLREQYF.

The CDR3 sequence is CASSLAGARSYEQYF. This chain links TRBV12-3 or TRBV12-4 with TRBJ2-7; TCRdb returns TRBD1, unconfirmable since there is no DNA. The CDR3 is made up of 15 amino acids.

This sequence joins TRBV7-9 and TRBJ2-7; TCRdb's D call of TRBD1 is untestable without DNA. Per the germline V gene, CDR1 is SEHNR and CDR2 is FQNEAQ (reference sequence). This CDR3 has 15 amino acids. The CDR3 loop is CASSLARTGGREQYF.

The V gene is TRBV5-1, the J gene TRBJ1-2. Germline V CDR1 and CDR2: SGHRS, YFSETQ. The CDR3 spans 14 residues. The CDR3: CASREVQAFRGYTF.

CDR3 protein: CSARSDRENQPQHF. V and J are TRBV20-1 and TRBJ1-5; without DNA, the TCRdb call of TRBD1 cannot be checked. Germline values: CDR1 DFQATT, CDR2 SNEGSKA (reference sequence). This CDR3 comprises 14 residues.

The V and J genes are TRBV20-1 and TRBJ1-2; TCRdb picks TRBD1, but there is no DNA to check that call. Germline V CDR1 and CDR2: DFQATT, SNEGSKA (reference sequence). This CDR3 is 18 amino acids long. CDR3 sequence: CSARGSQGPESLNYGYTF.

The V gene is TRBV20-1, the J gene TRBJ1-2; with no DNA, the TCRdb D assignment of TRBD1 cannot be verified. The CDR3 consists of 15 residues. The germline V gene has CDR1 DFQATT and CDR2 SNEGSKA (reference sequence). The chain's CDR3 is CSADPGTLNLYGYTF.

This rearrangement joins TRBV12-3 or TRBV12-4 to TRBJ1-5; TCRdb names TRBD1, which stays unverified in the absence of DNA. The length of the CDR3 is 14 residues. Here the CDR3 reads CASRLQGNNQPQHF.

The CDR3 spells CASIAGTGTDTQYF. The chain joins TRBV12-3 or TRBV12-4 to TRBJ2-3; the D call of TRBD1 rests on TCRdb alone, since no DNA is present to check it. The length of the CDR3 is 14 residues.

The CDR3 region is CASSVDRLNSPLHF. The V and J genes are TRBV7-2 and TRBJ1-6; as DNA is missing, the TRBD1 call by TCRdb cannot be tested. Germline V gene sequence: CDR1 SGHTA, CDR2 FQGNSA. The CDR3 has 14 residues.

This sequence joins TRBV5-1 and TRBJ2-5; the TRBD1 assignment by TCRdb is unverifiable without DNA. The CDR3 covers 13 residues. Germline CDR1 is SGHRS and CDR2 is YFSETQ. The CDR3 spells CASSLPGEETQYF. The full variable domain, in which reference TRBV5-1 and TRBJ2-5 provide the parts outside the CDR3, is KAGVTQTPRYLIKTRGQQVTLSCSPISGHRSVSWYQQTPGQGLQFLFEYFSETQRNKGNFPGRFSGRQFSNSRSEMNVSTLELGDSALYLCASSLPGEETQYFGPGTRLLVL.

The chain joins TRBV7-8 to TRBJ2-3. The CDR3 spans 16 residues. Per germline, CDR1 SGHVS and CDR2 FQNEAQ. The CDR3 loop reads CASSLDDRYTTDTQYF.

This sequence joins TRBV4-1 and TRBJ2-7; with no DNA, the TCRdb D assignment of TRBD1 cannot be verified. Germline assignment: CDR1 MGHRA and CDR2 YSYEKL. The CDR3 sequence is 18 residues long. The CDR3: CASSPSPLRRDRAREQYF.

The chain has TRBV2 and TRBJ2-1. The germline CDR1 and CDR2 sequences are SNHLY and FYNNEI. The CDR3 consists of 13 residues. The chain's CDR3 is CASSGVGRNEQFF.

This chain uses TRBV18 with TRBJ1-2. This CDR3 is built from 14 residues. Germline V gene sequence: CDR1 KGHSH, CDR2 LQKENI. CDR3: CASSPQEGLYGYTF. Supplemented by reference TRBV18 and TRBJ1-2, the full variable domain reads NAGVMQNPRHLVRRRGQEARLRCSPMKGHSHVYWYRQLPEEGLKFMVYLQKENIIDESGMPKERFSAEFPKEGPSILRIQQVVRGDSAAYFCASSPQEGLYGYTFGSGTRLTVV.

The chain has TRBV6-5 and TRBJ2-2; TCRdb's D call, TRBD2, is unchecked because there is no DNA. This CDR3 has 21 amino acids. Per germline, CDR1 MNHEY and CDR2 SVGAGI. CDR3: CASSIRLRGLAGGPRTGELFF.

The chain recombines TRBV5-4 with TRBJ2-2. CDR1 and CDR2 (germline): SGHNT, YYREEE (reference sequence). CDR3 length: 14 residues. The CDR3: CASSSAQNTGELFF.

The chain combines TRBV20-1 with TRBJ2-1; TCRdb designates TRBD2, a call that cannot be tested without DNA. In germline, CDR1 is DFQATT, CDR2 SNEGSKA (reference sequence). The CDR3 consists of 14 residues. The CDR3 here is CSAVGGGHYNEQFF.